The rows below give T cell receptor beta chains drawn from one sample of a study of blood T cell repertoires in COVID-19. Sequencing was performed with immunoSEQ multiplex PCR; in TCRdb, only in-frame clones are kept and a portion is missing. The data hold 140,000 or so clones, with 87% observed a single time. The material sequenced was PBMCs or T cells enriched from blood (not recorded which). These receptors were taken from a man in his 60s who had recovered from COVID-19. CDR3s include the opening cysteine and the closing phenylalanine or tryptophan. The D gene is left open where the match is weak.

>TRBJ2-1|TRBV28|NA
CASSMQGYNEQFF
>TRBJ1-2|TRBV2|NA
CASTERPGYTF
>TRBJ1-3|TRBV15|NA
CATIRDFHSGNTIYF
>TRBJ1-1|TRBV4-1|NA
CASSQENSMGEAFF
>TRBJ2-7|TRBV11-2|TRBD1
CASSLRPGGSEQYF
>TRBJ2-4|TRBV11-2|NA
CASSFREAKNIQYF
>TRBJ1-5|TRBV6-1|TRBD1
CASREYLGTGGLSNQPQHF
>TRBJ1-5|TRBV27|NA
CASSVSGPQHF
>TRBJ1-2|TRBV10-3|NA
CAISTQNSLEGYTF
>TRBJ1-2|TRBV7-9|TRBD1
CASSFKGGQSNYGYTF
>TRBJ1-5|TRBV7-8|TRBD1
CASSSRTGRWHF
>TRBJ1-1|TRBV4-1|NA
CASSQDPGSGMRTEAFF
>TRBJ1-3|TRBV18|TRBD1
CASSPSGTGTGNTIYF
>TRBJ1-1|TRBV5-1|TRBD1
CASSPSDREREAFF
>TRBJ2-7|TRBV7-6|NA
CASSKPARSGLYEQYF
>TRBJ2-3|TRBV28|NA
CASSLLFDTQYF
>TRBJ1-2|TRBV9|NA
CASSPRPGYGYTF
>TRBJ2-7|TRBV28|TRBD2
CASSLAGGSYEQYF
>TRBJ2-3|TRBV7-3|TRBD2
CASSLVLAGAVDTQYF
>TRBJ1-2|TRBV2|TRBD1
CASSAQDRGMRYGYTF
>TRBJ2-7|TRBV19|TRBD2
CASSISSGNGLYEQYF
>TRBJ1-5|TRBV28|TRBD1
CASSLQQGGNQPQHF
>TRBJ1-1|TRBV7-9|NA
CASSYTGQNTEAFF
>TRBJ2-3|TRBV11-2|NA
CASSLDLTDTQYF
>TRBJ1-1|TRBV4-2|NA
CASSQSRLAFF
>TRBJ2-7|TRBV2|TRBD2
CARGIRQGGAEQYF
>TRBJ1-4|TRBV7-8|TRBD1
CASSLGQGRVEKLFF
>TRBJ2-2|TRBV27|TRBD2
CASSRPSGRATGELFF
>TRBJ2-1|TRBV11-3|TRBD2
CASSGLAGGPNEQFF
>TRBJ1-1|TRBV19|NA
CASRVRRGTLGHTEAFF
>TRBJ2-3|TRBV27|NA
CASSDRTDTQYF
>TRBJ2-1|TRBV10-2|TRBD2
CASSDIAGGPGEQFF
>TRBJ1-4|TRBV30|TRBD1
CAWSPLDRGGEKLFF
>TRBJ1-1|TRBV6-5|TRBD1
CATQTGFTEAFF
>TRBJ1-1|TRBV27|TRBD1
CASSIIRGTTEAFF
>TRBJ1-1|TRBV24-1|NA
CATSDSGVGNTEAFF
>TRBJ1-5|TRBV6-5|NA
CASSHNRNSNQPQHF
>TRBJ1-3|TRBV28|NA
CASSSPRGPSSGNTIYF
>TRBJ2-3|TRBV5-6|NA
CASREWGVDTQYF
>TRBJ1-4|TRBV3-1/TRBV3-2|NA
CASGLGGTNEKLFF
>TRBJ1-6|TRBV27|TRBD1
CASSPRTGTYSPLHF
>TRBJ1-1|TRBV5-1|NA
CASSLSSSGLNTEAFF
>TRBJ2-7|TRBV3-1/TRBV3-2|NA
CASSKFPGETAASYEQYF
>TRBJ2-5|TRBV9|TRBD2
CASSVVASGQETQYF
>TRBJ1-1|TRBV2|NA
CASSERTPLYTEAFF
>TRBJ2-2|TRBV11-2|NA
CASSRSSGLNTGELFF
>TRBJ2-1|TRBV27|TRBD2
CASSLAGGAYNEQFF
>TRBJ2-3|TRBV5-1|NA
CASEGGGTDTQYF
>TRBJ1-2|TRBV6-5|NA
CASREEGRHGYTF
>TRBJ1-3|TRBV5-1|TRBD1
CASSRNRGENTIYF
>TRBJ2-2|TRBV27|TRBD2
CASSGGLAGGPNTGELFF
>TRBJ2-7|TRBV5-8|TRBD1
CASSRWGTGGTSYEQYF
>TRBJ1-1|TRBV3-1/TRBV3-2|TRBD1
CASLRQGASEAFF
>TRBJ2-2|TRBV19|TRBD1
CASSRDRGQTGELFF
>TRBJ1-1|TRBV2|NA
CASSEVATRGNTEAFF
>TRBJ1-2|TRBV28|TRBD1
CASSRGGGYGYTF
>TRBJ1-2|TRBV19|TRBD1
CASRRGGQGVISDYGYTF
>TRBJ2-7|TRBV11-2|NA
CASSLAFGSYEQYF
>TRBJ2-1|TRBV4-1|NA
CASSQGLTSSYNEQFF